Shown below are 22 T cell receptor beta chains from a single sample sequenced in a study of OX40 agonist ivuxolimab in advanced cancers. Repertoires were generated with immunoSEQ multiplex PCR, while TCRdb's copy carries only in-frame clones and drops some. The table shows 57,000 or so clones, with 84% occurring only once. The sample was CD4+ or CD8+ T cells sorted from blood, taken in a trial of the OX40 agonist ivuxolimab. These receptor sequences come from an adult with an advanced solid tumor such as melanoma, head and neck, liver or kidney cancer.

This clone was detected a few times. For the CDR3, the DNA is TGTGCCAGCAGCTTTCCCAATCAGCCCCAGCATTTT. It is translated as CASSFPNQPQHF. This chain connects TRBV7-9 to TRBJ1-5; D call uncertain. This CDR3 spans 12 amino acids. Deletions cut 3 bases from V and 3 bases from J, with 3 bases between. CDR1 and CDR2 from the germline V gene are SEHNR and FQNEAQ (reference sequence).

This chain joins TRBV10-3 and TRBJ1-6; D is ambiguous. Germline V gene data show CDR1 as ENHRY and CDR2 as SYGVKD. V shed 4 bases and J shed 14 bases, with 21 bases lying between them. This CDR3 is 15 amino acids long. CDR3 coding DNA: TGTGCCATCAGTGCTTCGGAGGTCCAGCTAAGCACCCTCCACTTT. This gives the protein CAISASEVQLSTLHF.

As for this clone: The CDR3 end shows no conserved phenylalanine or tryptophan, and so a read error is likely. Because the CDR3's place on the DNA is in doubt, the DNA is left out and the CDR3 is given as listed by TCRdb. V usage is TRBV30 and J usage is TRBJ1-1; TRBD1 is the table's D call, not checked against the DNA. Counting both end residues, the CDR3 totals 12 amino acids. Germline V gene data show CDR1 as GTSNPN and CDR2 as SVGIG (reference sequence). Here the CDR3 reads CAWSVTGTPQGL.

The chain has TRBV28 and TRBJ2-1, with 10 bases matching TRBD2. CDR3 size: 17 residues. Per germline, CDR1 MDHEN and CDR2 SYDVKM. The trim removed 5 bases at V and 3 bases at J, leaving 10 bases unmatched. In nucleotides, the CDR3 is TGTGCCAGCAGTCCACCCATTAGCGGGGGGATCTACAATGAGCAGTTCTTC. The encoded protein is CASSPPISGGIYNEQFF.

The chain carries TRBV6-5 and TRBJ2-5; a possible D gene is TRBD2 (6 bases). Trimming shortened V by 5 bases and J by 5 bases, and 15 bases separated the two germline ends. The germline CDR1 and CDR2 sequences are MNHEY and SVGAGI. This CDR3 is 14 amino acids long. CDR3 region: CASSRRAFSETQYF. The CDR3 DNA sequence: TGTGCCAGCAGTCGGAGGGCCTTTTCGGAGACCCAGTACTTC.

The chain joins TRBV7-2 to TRBJ2-1; D perhaps matches TRBD1 (5 bases). CDR1 and CDR2 (germline): SGHTA, FQGNSA. The CDR3 is made up of 13 amino acids. Trimming cost V 6 bases and J 3 bases, with 9 bases left between them. The DNA of the CDR3 is TGTGCCAGCAGGGACAATTACTACAATGAGCAGTTCTTC. Amino acid sequence: CASRDNYYNEQFF.

The rearrangement uses TRBV6-1 and TRBJ1-1, with D unresolved. V shed 4 bases and J shed 2 bases, with 5 bases lying between them. The CDR3 spans 12 residues. Germline lookup yields CDR1 MNHNS and CDR2 SASEGT. CDR3 sequence (DNA): TGTGCCAGCAGTGCCTTAAACACTGAAGCTTTCTTT. It translates to CASSALNTEAFF.

The rearrangement joins TRBV7-8 to TRBJ1-1; possible D gene TRBD1, 6 bases. The CDR3 consists of 15 residues. Trimming pared 1 base from V and 3 bases from J, leaving 12 bases between. Germline V gives CDR1 SGHVS, CDR2 FQNEAQ. This chain's CDR3 is CASSLVVGGDTEAFF. The CDR3 nucleotides read TGTGCCAGCAGCTTAGTTGTAGGGGGAGACACTGAAGCTTTCTTT.

The chain has TRBV6-5 and TRBJ2-4; 8 nucleotides line up with TRBD1. Per the germline V gene, CDR1 is MNHEY and CDR2 is SVGAGI. CDR3 length: 15 residues. The V segment lost 5 bases and the J segment 0 bases; nucleotides outside the gene matches: 3. CDR3 region: CASSATGVAKNIQYF. The CDR3 nucleotides are TGTGCCAGCAGTGCGACAGGGGTAGCCAAAAACATTCAGTACTTC.

The rearrangement joins TRBV11-3 to TRBJ2-2, with D perhaps assigned TRBD1 or TRBD2 (5 bases each). In germline, CDR1 is SGHNT, CDR2 YENEEA. Trimming took off 5 bases at V and 3 bases at J, with 16 bases between the two ends. The CDR3 totals 16 residues. The CDR3 nucleotides are TGTGCCAGCAGCCAAGACTCTGGGACGGACACCGGGGAGCTGTTTTTT. Its translation is CASSQDSGTDTGELFF.

J is TRBJ1-1 and V is TRBV5-6; tentative D call: TRBD1 (6 bases). From germline, CDR1 is SGHDT and CDR2 YYEEEE. The CDR3 runs to 15 residues. Trimming shortened V by 4 bases and J by 4 bases, and 17 bases separated the two germline ends. CDR3 in DNA: TGTGCCAGCAGCGTTTTTTGGGACATGGGCACTGAAGCTTTCTTT. Residues: CASSVFWDMGTEAFF.

The chain has TRBV5-5 and TRBJ2-7; 7 bases map to TRBD2. Germline assignment: CDR1 SGHKS and CDR2 YYEKEE (reference sequence). There are 17 residues in the CDR3. J lost 0 bases, V lost 6 bases, and 15 bases had no gene match. The CDR3 loop reads CASILAPGSSGSYEQYF. The CDR3 nucleotides are TGTGCCAGCATCCTTGCCCCCGGGTCTAGCGGCTCCTACGAGCAGTACTTC.

J is TRBJ2-3 and V is TRBV11-2; TRBD1 is a possible D gene (6 bases). The germline V gene has CDR1 SGHAT and CDR2 FQNNGV. Trimming left V 1 base short and J 2 bases short, with 10 bases between. The CDR3 spans 15 residues. The CDR3: CASSLADRLTDTQYF. As DNA, the CDR3 is TGTGCCAGCAGCTTAGCCGACAGGCTCACAGATACGCAGTATTTT. The entire variable domain, with the rest obtained from reference TRBV11-2 and TRBJ2-3, is as follows: EAGVAQSPRYKIIEKRQSVAFWCNPISGHATLYWYQQILGQGPKLLIQFQNNGVVDDSQLPKDRFSAERLKGVDSTLKIQPAKLEDSAVYLCASSLADRLTDTQYFGPGTRLTVL.

The chain links TRBV5-1 to TRBJ2-1; D is undetermined. The CDR3 loop spans 14 amino acids. Germline CDR1 and CDR2: SGHRS and YFSETQ. V was shortened by 1 base and J by 1 base, with 6 bases between the two germline ends. Written as DNA, the CDR3 is TGCGCCAGCAGCTTGTTCGGGTCCTACAATGAGCAGTTCTTC. Translating gives CASSLFGSYNEQFF.

This chain uses TRBV30 with TRBJ2-3; 10 nucleotides agree with TRBD1. This CDR3 spans 13 amino acids. V shed 8 bases, J shed 4 bases, and the junction held 6 bases outside the gene matches. Germline loops: CDR1 GTSNPN, CDR2 SVGIG (reference sequence). The CDR3 is CAQDRGRADTQYF. CDR3 DNA: TGTGCCCAAGACAGGGGGCGGGCAGATACGCAGTATTTT.

The chain links TRBV21-1 to TRBJ2-7. TRBV21-1 is a recognized pseudogene. The CDR3 is made up of 15 amino acids. The DNA for the CDR3 is TGTGCCAGCAGGACCGGGACCGCGAGTCCCTACGAGCAGTACTTC. It is translated as CASRTGTASPYEQYF.

J is TRBJ1-1 and V is TRBV7-2, with a weak D call TRBD1 (5 bases). This CDR3 is 15 amino acids long. Germline CDR1 SGHTA, CDR2 FQGNSA. Trimming took 1 base from V and 6 from J, leaving 15 bases between them. The CDR3 loop reads CASSLVVRQGAEAFF. The CDR3, as DNA: TGTGCCAGCAGCTTAGTGGTGAGGCAGGGAGCTGAAGCTTTCTTT.

The chain joins TRBV20-1 to TRBJ2-1; D uncertain. The CDR3 is made up of 11 amino acids. Trimming stripped 3 bases from V and 3 bases from J, with 3 bases between. The germline V gene encodes CDR1 DFQATT and CDR2 SNEGSKA (reference sequence). CDR3 nucleotide sequence: TGCAGTGCTAGGGTCTACAATGAGCAGTTCTTC. Translation: CSARVYNEQFF.

The chain carries TRBV18 and TRBJ1-2, with D maybe TRBD1 (6 bases). CDR1 and CDR2 from the germline V gene are KGHSH and LQKENI. The CDR3 contains 14 residues. Trimming took 1 base from V and 0 from J, leaving 6 bases between them. CDR3 sequence: CASSPQGANYGYTF. The CDR3 nucleotides are TGTGCCAGCTCACCACAGGGGGCTAACTATGGCTACACCTTC.

This chain joins TRBV10-3 and TRBJ2-3; D possibly corresponds to TRBD2 (6 bases). Germline values: CDR1 ENHRY, CDR2 SYGVKD. V was pared by 6 bases and J by 3 bases, with 16 bases between. The CDR3 runs to 15 residues. The CDR3 here is CAIREAPGETDTQYF. CDR3 bases: TGTGCCATCAGAGAGGCCCCGGGGGAAACAGATACGCAGTATTTT.

The sample holds a few counts of this clone. The chain recombines TRBV4-2 with TRBJ2-7; 8 bases match TRBD2. The germline gives CDR1 LGHNA, CDR2 YNFKEQ. V shed 3 bases and J 4 bases; nucleotides not matched to a gene: 5. The CDR3 length is 14 residues. This CDR3 reads CASSQAGGHYEQYF. CDR3 nucleotide sequence: TGTGCCAGCAGCCAGGCGGGGGGTCATTACGAGCAGTACTTC.

This clone was counted a few times. The V call is TRBV10-3, the J call TRBJ2-2; 9 bases agree with TRBD1. This CDR3 region has 15 residues. Germline values: CDR1 ENHRY, CDR2 SYGVKD. V was pared by 6 bases and J by 1 base, with 3 bases of the junction left unmatched. The CDR3 protein is CAISSGQGNTGELFF. DNA for the CDR3: TGTGCCATCAGCTCGGGACAGGGGAACACCGGGGAGCTGTTTTTT.